A selection of T cell receptor beta chains follows, all from one sample in a study of blood T cells in healthy people across ages. TCRdb analysed the 5' RACE reads with MiXCR anew, one entry per CDR3 protein. Seen here are about 590,000 distinct CDR3 sequences, approximately 30% observed once, and the top ten hold 15% to 19%. The sample consisted of blood. Every receptor here comes from a woman older than 75 in good health. CDR3s leave out the opening cysteine and the closing phenylalanine or tryptophan. The order of the fields is V gene, CDR3 protein.

TRBV12-3/TRBV12-4 ASEGGGKDTQY
TRBV20-1 SAPDQTANYGYT
TRBV20-1 SAQRAGAQETQY
TRBV30 AGADRPKTQY
TRBV5-1 ASSRTTSSGEQF
TRBV5-1 ASSPSGREAF
TRBV30 AWSSGTRMGYGYT
TRBV7-9 ASSWGTGGEQY
TRBV15 ATSRARDRGEAQY
TRBV6-6 ASSYKGGQDAYNEQF
TRBV2 ASSEGRRAGGADTQY
TRBV20-1 SAFSSDRASYNSPLH
TRBV5-6 ASSPRSPRYNYGYT
TRBV7-2 ASSSDRVSNEQY
TRBV5-1 ASSLATSGGTETQY
TRBV7-6 ATTSGAFSGNTIY
TRBV20-1 SARTVKSEYEQY
TRBV13 ASSLGALGTEAF
TRBV6-1 ASSEDSATNEKLF
TRBV2 ASSESHGKWEKLF
TRBV13 ASSFGALAGGPNNEQF
TRBV6-5 ASSYPNRVGYEQY
TRBV5-1 ASSPDGLGGETQY
TRBV5-1 AGSLIRGPKVLNQPQH
TRBV3-1 ASSQDASNHQPQH
TRBV6-2/TRBV6-3 ATKEGGDNYGYT
TRBV6-6 ASSYSTNYGYT
TRBV27 ASSFSGRTGELF
TRBV7-8 ASSFGGHINEQF
TRBV29-1 SVENEGVSGLPYEQY
TRBV12-3/TRBV12-4 AGRKQIIFTEAF
TRBV6-2/TRBV6-3 ASSSARGNSNQPQH
TRBV12-5 ASGSTGDAQETQF
TRBV6-1 ASSETVSRHSYEQY
TRBV7-2 ASGRQGYEQY
TRBV7-2 ASSPPVLDRVHEQY
TRBV7-9 ASSLDGRNTIY
TRBV6-5 ASRQRDRGLGYT
TRBV27 ASSFASGVNTGELF
TRBV5-1 ASSPRWERGGDTQY
TRBV4-2 ASSQALPGLASFYEQY
TRBV28 ASSSLRDRGTEPAKNIQY
TRBV7-2 ASSAELYNSPLH
TRBV6-6 ASSPGTQRGEQY
TRBV28 ASSIRDNEQF